Below are 6 T cell receptor beta chains sequenced from a single sample in a study of ipilimumab plus nivolumab after autologous stem cell transplantation. Sequenced by immunoSEQ multiplex PCR; TCRdb stores in-frame clones only, minus some. The repertoire has about 17,000 clones, 65% to 85% of them found once; the top ten carry about 40%. Material: PBMCs, obtained in a trial of ipilimumab plus nivolumab as post-transplant consolidation. These receptors were collected from a male donor with diffuse large B-cell lymphoma.

CDR3 residues: CASSPSTGSYREKLFF. The DNA of the CDR3 is TGTGCCAGCAGTCCATCGACAGGGAGCTATCGGGAAAAACTGTTTTTT. J is TRBJ1-4 and V is TRBV6-6; 7 bases fit TRBD1. This CDR3 region has 16 residues. The germline gives CDR1 MNHNY, CDR2 SVGAGI (reference sequence). The V gene end was trimmed by 5 bases and the J gene end by 8 bases; junction bases not matched to a gene: 14.

This chain connects TRBV7-9 to TRBJ2-7; D call uncertain. Germline values: CDR1 SEHNR, CDR2 FQNEAQ (reference sequence). V gave up 5 bases and J gave up 3 bases, with 8 bases separating them. The CDR3 loop spans 12 amino acids. This chain's CDR3 is CASSRNVYEQYF. In DNA form, the CDR3 reads TGTGCCAGCAGCCGGAACGTCTACGAGCAGTACTTC.

The chain carries TRBV5-1 and TRBJ1-2; D gene unclear. Germline V CDR1 and CDR2: SGHRS, YFSETQ. The V and J ends lost 2 bases and 7 bases respectively, with 12 bases between them. The CDR3 loop spans 13 amino acids. The CDR3 spells CASSFGQLGGYTF. DNA for the CDR3: TGCGCCAGCAGCTTCGGGCAGTTAGGTGGCTACACCTTC.

V is TRBV30 and J is TRBJ1-2; D is perhaps TRBD1 (5 bases). The V end was cut by 2 bases, the J end by 5 bases, with 12 bases between. The length of the CDR3 is 13 residues. Germline-derived CDR1 and CDR2 are GTSNPN and SVGIG (reference sequence). DNA for the CDR3: TGTGCCTGGAGTAGGGACCGGCCTTATGGCTACACCTTC. Amino acids: CAWSRDRPYGYTF.

This clone is termed medium-sized. This CDR3 is CASSPLEGGTEAFF. CDR3 sequence (DNA): TGTGCCAGCAGCCCGCTCGAGGGAGGGACTGAAGCTTTCTTT. The J gene is TRBJ1-1, the V gene TRBV7-6; D unresolved. There are 14 residues in the CDR3. Germline loops: CDR1 SGHVS, CDR2 FNYEAQ. The ends were cut back, 5 bases at V and 5 bases at J, with 15 bases in the middle.

The chain combines TRBV10-3 with TRBJ1-1; a possible D gene is TRBD1 (6 bases). The germline V gene encodes CDR1 ENHRY and CDR2 SYGVKD. CDR3 length equals 13 residues. V lost 8 bases and J 3 bases, leaving 13 bases between the germline ends. The CDR3 loop reads CAIHREGDTEAFF. The CDR3 DNA sequence: TGTGCCATCCACAGGGAGGGCGACACTGAAGCTTTCTTT.